The 14 T cell receptor beta chains listed next were all sequenced from one sample in a study of T cells in Graves' hyperthyroidism and ophthalmopathy. TCR beta CDR3 regions were amplified from RNA. First-round RT-PCR with HTBI primers amplified the TCR CDR3 region. TCRdb reprocessed the multiplex PCR reads via MiXCR and lists one record per CDR3 protein. The repertoire holds some 350,000 distinct CDR3 sequences, with 15% to 19% as singletons. The sample taken for sequencing was blood. The receptor set was obtained from a woman between 18 and 29 years old with Graves' hyperthyroidism that later progressed to Graves' ophthalmopathy.

This clonotype was detected only a few times. The chain has TRBV6-1 and TRBJ1-6; unclear D gene. The CDR3 loop spans 16 amino acids. Germline V gene sequence: CDR1 MNHNS, CDR2 SASEGT. V lost 6 bases and J lost 9, with 21 bases in between. The CDR3 loop is CASSRGMGSPISPLHF. Here the CDR3 DNA reads TGTGCCAGCAGCAGAGGGATGGGCAGCCCAATTTCACCCCTCCACTTT.

This clonotype was counted at least ten times. The chain has TRBV27 and TRBJ2-1, with D unresolved. CDR3 length: 14 amino acids. Germline values: CDR1 MNHEY, CDR2 SMNVEV (reference sequence). V was shortened by 2 bases and J by 1 base, with 6 bases between the two germline ends. The CDR3 bases are TGTGCCAGCAGTTTACCGCCGTCCTACAATGAGCAGTTCTTC. Translation gives CASSLPPSYNEQFF.

This clonotype was seen many times. V and J are TRBV6-2 or TRBV6-3 and TRBJ2-7, with TRBD1 identical over 10 bases. The V gene's germline CDR1 is MNHEY and CDR2 SVGEGT. This CDR3 is 16 amino acids long. The J segment lost 4 bases and the V segment lost 6 bases, leaving 12 bases of the junction unmatched. In DNA, the CDR3 is TGTGCCAGCAGATCACTGGGACAGGGGAAGACTTACGAGCAGTACTTC. This sequence encodes CASRSLGQGKTYEQYF.

The V gene is TRBV4-1, the J gene TRBJ1-6; TRBD1 matches 8 bases. Germline V gives CDR1 MGHRA, CDR2 YSYEKL. The CDR3 consists of 17 residues. Trimming at V came to 5 bases and at J to 6 bases, leaving 12 bases not matched to a gene. The CDR3 is CASSKSTGGSINSPLHF. DNA of the CDR3: TGCGCCAGCAGCAAATCAACAGGGGGATCGATTAATTCACCCCTCCACTTT.

This clonotype was seen ten or more times. The chain has TRBV28 and TRBJ1-1, with D tentatively TRBD1 (5 bases). Trimming left V 5 bases short and J 10 bases short, with 20 bases between. CDR3 size: 14 residues. The germline CDR1 and CDR2 sequences are MDHEN and SYDVKM. The CDR3 DNA is TGTGCCAGCAGTCGAGGGTCATCGGGGGTAATAGCTTTCTTT. Translated: CASSRGSSGVIAFF.

This clonotype was detected a few times. The CDR3 bases are TGTGCCAGCAGCTCGCTCCGGGACAGGGGGAAGGGCTACACCTTC. Translating it yields CASSSLRDRGKGYTF. The chain combines TRBV6-1 with TRBJ1-2, with 11 bases aligning to TRBD1. The CDR3 spans 15 residues. Germline V gene sequence: CDR1 MNHNS, CDR2 SASEGT. J gave up 8 bases and V 6 bases, and 11 bases lay outside the gene matches.

This chain uses TRBV6-7 with TRBJ2-7; D ambiguous. Being an ORF, TRBV6-7 has a function that is uncertain. V was shortened by 5 bases and J by 2 bases, with 4 bases between the two germline ends. The CDR3 spans 11 residues. The CDR3 nucleotides are TGTGCCAGCAGTCGTCCCTACGAGCAGTACTTC. This codes for CASSRPYEQYF.

Ten or more counts support this clonotype. The chain couples TRBV20-1 to TRBJ2-1; no clear D. V lost 4 bases to trimming and J lost 5 bases, with 12 bases between them. Germline-derived CDR1 and CDR2 are DFQATT and SNEGSKA (reference sequence). CDR3 length equals 13 residues. This chain's CDR3 is CSATTNRNNEQFF. Here the CDR3 DNA reads TGCAGTGCTACGACGAACCGGAACAATGAGCAGTTCTTC.

Many counts were recorded for this clonotype. The V call is TRBV2, the J call TRBJ1-3, with D perhaps matching TRBD1 (6 bases). V lost 1 base, J lost 16 bases, and 14 bases lay in between. The CDR3 runs to 12 residues. Germline lookup yields CDR1 SNHLY and CDR2 FYNNEI. Here the CDR3 DNA reads TGTGCCAGCAGTGAAGGGACAGCCGACCATTATTTT. Amino acid sequence: CASSEGTADHYF.

This clonotype was counted many times. The chain employs TRBV6-2 or TRBV6-3 and TRBJ2-5; D gene ambiguous. V was clipped by 0 bases and J by 1 base, with 3 bases between them. Germline loops: CDR1 MNHEY, CDR2 SVGEGT. The length of the CDR3 is 13 residues. CDR3 nucleotides: TGTGCCAGCAGTTACTCGGTCCAAGAGACCCAGTACTTC. This translates into CASSYSVQETQYF.

Ten or more counts support this clonotype. This rearrangement joins TRBV11-2 to TRBJ1-1; TRBD1 matches at 7 bases. This CDR3 spans 17 amino acids. Germline lookup yields CDR1 SGHAT and CDR2 FQNNGV. J lost 2 bases, V lost 1 base, and 10 bases had no gene match. CDR3 coding DNA: TGTGCCAGCAGCTTAGCCCAACAGGGGCCATCAAACACTGAAGCTTTCTTT. This translates into CASSLAQQGPSNTEAFF. Supplemented by reference TRBV11-2 and TRBJ1-1, the full variable domain reads EAGVAQSPRYKIIEKRQSVAFWCNPISGHATLYWYQQILGQGPKLLIQFQNNGVVDDSQLPKDRFSAERLKGVDSTLKIQPAKLEDSAVYLCASSLAQQGPSNTEAFFGQGTRLTVV.

At least ten counts were recorded for this clonotype. The chain combines TRBV24-1 with TRBJ1-2, with D unresolved. The CDR3 runs to 13 residues. The V end lost 6 bases, the J end lost 4 bases, and 11 bases lay between the germline ends. Germline V gene sequence: CDR1 KGHDR, CDR2 SFDVKD. The CDR3 region is CATSQRGGYGYTF. CDR3 nucleotides: TGTGCCACCAGTCAACGAGGCGGCTATGGCTACACCTTC.

In its sample, this clonotype was seen many times. The chain combines TRBV2 with TRBJ2-2; D call uncertain. CDR3 length equals 14 residues. Germline V CDR1 and CDR2: SNHLY, FYNNEI. V lost 2 bases to trimming and J lost 8 bases, with 12 bases between them. The CDR3 nucleotides are TGTGCCAGCAGTGAACTGCTTGGTGGGGGGGAGCTGTTTTTT. It codes for CASSELLGGGELFF.

The V gene is TRBV9, the J gene TRBJ2-3, with D possibly being TRBD2 (5 bases). V lost 3 bases and J 2 bases, leaving 10 bases between the germline ends. This CDR3 spans 14 amino acids. Germline V gives CDR1 SGDLS, CDR2 YYNGEE. CDR3 residues: CASSEEDSTDTQYF. DNA for the CDR3: TGTGCCAGCAGCGAGGAGGACTCCACAGATACGCAGTATTTT. Filled out from reference TRBV9 and TRBJ2-3, the complete variable domain reads DSGVTQTPKHLITATGQRVTLRCSPRSGDLSVYWYQQSLDQGLQFLIQYYNGEERAKGNILERFSAQQFPDLHSELNLSSLELGDSALYFCASSEEDSTDTQYFGPGTRLTVL.